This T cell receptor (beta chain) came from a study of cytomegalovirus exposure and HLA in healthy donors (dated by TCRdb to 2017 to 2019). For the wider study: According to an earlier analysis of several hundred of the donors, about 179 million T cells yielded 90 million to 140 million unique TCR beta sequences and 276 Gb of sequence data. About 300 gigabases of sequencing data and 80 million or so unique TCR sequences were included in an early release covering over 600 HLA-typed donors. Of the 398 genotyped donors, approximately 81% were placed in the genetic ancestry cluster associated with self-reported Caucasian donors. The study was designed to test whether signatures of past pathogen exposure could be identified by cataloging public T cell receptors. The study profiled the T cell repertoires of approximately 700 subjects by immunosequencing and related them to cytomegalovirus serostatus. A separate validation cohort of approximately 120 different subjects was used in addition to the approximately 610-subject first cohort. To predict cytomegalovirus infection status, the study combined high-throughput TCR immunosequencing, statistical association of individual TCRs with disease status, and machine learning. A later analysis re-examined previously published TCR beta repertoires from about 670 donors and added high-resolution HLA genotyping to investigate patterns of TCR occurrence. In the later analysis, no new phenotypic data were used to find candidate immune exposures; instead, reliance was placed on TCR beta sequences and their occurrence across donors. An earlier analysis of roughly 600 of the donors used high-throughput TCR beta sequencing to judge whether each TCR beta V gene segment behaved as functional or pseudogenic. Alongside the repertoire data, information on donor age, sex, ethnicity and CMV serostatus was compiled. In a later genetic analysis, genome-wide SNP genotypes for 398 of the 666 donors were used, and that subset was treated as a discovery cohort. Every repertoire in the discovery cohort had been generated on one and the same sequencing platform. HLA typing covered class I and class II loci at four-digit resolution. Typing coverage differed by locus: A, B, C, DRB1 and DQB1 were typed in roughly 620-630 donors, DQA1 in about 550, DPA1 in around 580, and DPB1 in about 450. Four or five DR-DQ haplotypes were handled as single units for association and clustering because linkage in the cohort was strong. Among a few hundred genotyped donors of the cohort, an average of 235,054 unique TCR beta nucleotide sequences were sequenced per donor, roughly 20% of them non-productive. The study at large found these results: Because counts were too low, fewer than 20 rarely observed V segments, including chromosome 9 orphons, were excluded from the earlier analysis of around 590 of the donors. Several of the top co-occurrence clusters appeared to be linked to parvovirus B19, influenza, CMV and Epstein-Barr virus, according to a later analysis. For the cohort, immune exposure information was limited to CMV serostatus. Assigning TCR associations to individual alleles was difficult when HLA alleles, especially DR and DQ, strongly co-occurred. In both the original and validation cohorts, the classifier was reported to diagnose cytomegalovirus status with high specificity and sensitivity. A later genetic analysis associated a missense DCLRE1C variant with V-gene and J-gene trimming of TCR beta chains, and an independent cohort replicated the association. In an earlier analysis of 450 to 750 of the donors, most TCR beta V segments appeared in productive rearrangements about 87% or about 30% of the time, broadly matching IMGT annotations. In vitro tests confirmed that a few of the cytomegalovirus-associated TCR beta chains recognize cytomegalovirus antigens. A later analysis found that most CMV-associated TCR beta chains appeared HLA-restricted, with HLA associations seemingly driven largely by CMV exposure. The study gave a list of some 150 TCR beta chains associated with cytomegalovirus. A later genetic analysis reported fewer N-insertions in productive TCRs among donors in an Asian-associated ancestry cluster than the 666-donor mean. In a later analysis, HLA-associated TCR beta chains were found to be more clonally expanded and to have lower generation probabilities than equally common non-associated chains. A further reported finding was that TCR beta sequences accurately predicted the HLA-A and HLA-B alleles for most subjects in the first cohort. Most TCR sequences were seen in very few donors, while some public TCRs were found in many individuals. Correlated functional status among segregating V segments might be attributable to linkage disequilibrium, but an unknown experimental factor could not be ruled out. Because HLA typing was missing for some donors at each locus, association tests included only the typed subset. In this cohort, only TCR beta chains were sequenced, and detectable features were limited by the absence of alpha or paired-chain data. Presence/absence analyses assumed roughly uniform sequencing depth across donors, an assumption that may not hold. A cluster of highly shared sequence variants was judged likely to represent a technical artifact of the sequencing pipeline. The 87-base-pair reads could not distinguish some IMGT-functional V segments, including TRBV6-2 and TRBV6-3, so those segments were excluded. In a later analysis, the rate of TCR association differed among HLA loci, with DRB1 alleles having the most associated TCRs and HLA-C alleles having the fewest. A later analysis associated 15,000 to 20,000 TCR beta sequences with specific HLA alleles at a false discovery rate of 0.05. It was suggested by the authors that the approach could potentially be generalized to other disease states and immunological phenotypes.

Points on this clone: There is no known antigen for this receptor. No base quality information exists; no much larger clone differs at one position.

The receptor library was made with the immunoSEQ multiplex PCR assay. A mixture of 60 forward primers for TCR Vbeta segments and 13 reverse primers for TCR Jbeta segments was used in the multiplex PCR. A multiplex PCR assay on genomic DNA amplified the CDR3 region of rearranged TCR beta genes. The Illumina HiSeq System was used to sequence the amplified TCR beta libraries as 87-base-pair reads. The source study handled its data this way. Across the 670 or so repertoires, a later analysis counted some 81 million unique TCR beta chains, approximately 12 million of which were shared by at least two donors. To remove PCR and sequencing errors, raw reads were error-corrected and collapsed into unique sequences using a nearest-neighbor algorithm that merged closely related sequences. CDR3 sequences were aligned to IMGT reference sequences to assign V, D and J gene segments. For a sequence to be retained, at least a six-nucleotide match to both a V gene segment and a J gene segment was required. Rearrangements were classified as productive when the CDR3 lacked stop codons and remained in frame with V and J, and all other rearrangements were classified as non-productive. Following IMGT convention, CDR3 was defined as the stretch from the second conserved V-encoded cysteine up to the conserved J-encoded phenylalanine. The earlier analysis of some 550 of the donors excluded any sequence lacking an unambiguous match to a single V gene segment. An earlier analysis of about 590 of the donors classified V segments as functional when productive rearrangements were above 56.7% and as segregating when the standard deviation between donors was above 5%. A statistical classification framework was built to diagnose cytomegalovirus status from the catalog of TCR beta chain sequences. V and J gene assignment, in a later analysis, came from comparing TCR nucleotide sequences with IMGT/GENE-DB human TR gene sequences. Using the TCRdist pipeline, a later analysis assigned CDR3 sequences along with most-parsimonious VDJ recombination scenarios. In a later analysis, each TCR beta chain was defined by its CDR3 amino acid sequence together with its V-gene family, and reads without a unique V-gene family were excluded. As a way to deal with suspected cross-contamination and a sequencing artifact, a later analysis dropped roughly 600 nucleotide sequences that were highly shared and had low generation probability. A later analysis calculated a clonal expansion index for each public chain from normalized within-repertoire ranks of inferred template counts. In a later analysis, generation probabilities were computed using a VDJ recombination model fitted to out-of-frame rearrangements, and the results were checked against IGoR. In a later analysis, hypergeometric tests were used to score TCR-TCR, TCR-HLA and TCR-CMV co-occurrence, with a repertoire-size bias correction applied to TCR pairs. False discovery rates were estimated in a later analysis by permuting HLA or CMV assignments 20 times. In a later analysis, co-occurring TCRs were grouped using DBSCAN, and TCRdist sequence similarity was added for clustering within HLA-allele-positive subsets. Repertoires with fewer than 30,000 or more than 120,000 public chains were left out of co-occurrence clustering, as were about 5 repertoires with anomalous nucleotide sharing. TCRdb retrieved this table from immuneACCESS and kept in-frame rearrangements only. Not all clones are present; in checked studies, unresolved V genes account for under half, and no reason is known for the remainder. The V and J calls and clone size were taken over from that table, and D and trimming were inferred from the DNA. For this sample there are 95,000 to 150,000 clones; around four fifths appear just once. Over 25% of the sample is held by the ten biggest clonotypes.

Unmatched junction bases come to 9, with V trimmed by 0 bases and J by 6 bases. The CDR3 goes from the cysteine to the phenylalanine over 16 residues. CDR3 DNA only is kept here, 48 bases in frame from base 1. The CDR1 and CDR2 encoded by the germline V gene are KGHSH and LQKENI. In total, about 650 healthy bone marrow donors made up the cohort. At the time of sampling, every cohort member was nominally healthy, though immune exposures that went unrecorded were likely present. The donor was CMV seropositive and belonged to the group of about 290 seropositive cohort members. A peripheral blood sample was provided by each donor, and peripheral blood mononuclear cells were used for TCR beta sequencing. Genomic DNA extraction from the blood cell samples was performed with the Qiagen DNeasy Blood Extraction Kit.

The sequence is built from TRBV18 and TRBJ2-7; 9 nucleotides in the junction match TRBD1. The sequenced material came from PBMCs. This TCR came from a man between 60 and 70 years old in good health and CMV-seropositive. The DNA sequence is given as TGTGCCAGCTCACCACCTTGGGACAGGGTTGGAAGCGAGCAGTACTTC. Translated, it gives CASSPPWDRVGSEQYF. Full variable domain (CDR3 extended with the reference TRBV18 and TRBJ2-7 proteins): NAGVMQNPRHLVRRRGQEARLRCSPMKGHSHVYWYRQLPEEGLKFMVYLQKENIIDESGMPKERFSAEFPKEGPSILRIQQVVRGDSAAYFCASSPPWDRVGSEQYFGPGTRLTVT.